This TCR beta chain was documented in a study of T cells after yellow fever vaccination. The CDR3 is made up of 14 amino acids. Germline CDR1 SGHRS, CDR2 YFSETQ. Only a few counts were recorded for this clonotype. One junction end does not reproduce the germline sequence, and a read error may be involved. TCRdb independently ran MiXCR on the 5' RACE reads; one entry per CDR3 protein. The sample shows around 600,000 distinct CDR3 sequences, 9% to 15% of them seen only once. This clonotype was sampled from a man aged 25 to 40 who received the YFV17D yellow fever vaccine. The chain carries TRBV5-1 and TRBJ2-3, with 9 bases lining up with TRBD2. This specimen was PBMCs, taken on the day of the yellow fever booster vaccination. The CDR3 DNA follows: TGCGCCTCGTCATGGGGGACTAGCAAAGATACGCAGTATTTT. It codes for CASSWGTSKDTQYF.